The rows below give T cell receptor beta chains drawn from one sample of a study of CD8 T cells in Susac syndrome. TCRdb itself ran the immunoSEQ multiplex PCR reads through MiXCR, one entry per CDR3 protein. This sample yields roughly 200,000 distinct CDR3 sequences, of which 90% to 97% are seen a single time; approximately 0.09% belongs to the top ten. The sequencing sample was made of CD4+ T cells from PBMCs. The receptor source for this set is a human donor with multiple sclerosis. The CDR3 runs from the conserved cysteine through the conserved F or W. D genes are given only for firm matches. The size field is filled for only some rows; it gives once, few, many or a size class.

D gene: .; J gene: TRBJ2-2; V gene: TRBV12-3/TRBV12-4; clone size: .; CDR3 protein: CASSPGGVRGSGELFF; CDR3 DNA: TGTGCCAGCAGCCCCGGAGGGGTGAGGGGGTCCGGGGAGCTGTTTTTT
D gene: .; J gene: TRBJ2-1; V gene: TRBV27; clone size: .; CDR3 protein: CASSPWTVNEQFF; CDR3 DNA: TGTGCCAGCAGTCCCTGGACAGTCAATGAGCAGTTCTTC
D gene: TRBD2; J gene: TRBJ2-5; V gene: TRBV29-1; clone size: .; CDR3 protein: CSVIPRLAGEQETQYF; CDR3 DNA: TGCAGCGTTATACCCCGACTAGCGGGGGAGCAAGAGACCCAGTACTTC
D gene: TRBD1; J gene: TRBJ2-5; V gene: TRBV7-7; clone size: .; CDR3 protein: CASSEQGGETQYF; CDR3 DNA: TGTGCTAGCAGCGAACAGGGGGGAGAGACCCAGTACTTC
D gene: TRBD1; J gene: TRBJ2-7; V gene: TRBV30; clone size: .; CDR3 protein: CAWRGQDWAYEQYF; CDR3 DNA: TGTGCCTGGAGGGGACAGGACTGGGCCTACGAGCAGTACTTC
D gene: .; J gene: TRBJ1-6; V gene: TRBV12-3/TRBV12-4; clone size: .; CDR3 protein: CASSPQPIHNSPLHF; CDR3 DNA: TGTGCCAGCAGTCCCCAACCTATACATAATTCACCCCTCCACTTT
D gene: .; J gene: TRBJ1-1; V gene: TRBV18; clone size: .; CDR3 protein: CASSPKGTKSTEAFF; CDR3 DNA: TGTGCCAGCTCACCTAAAGGGACGAAGAGCACTGAAGCTTTCTTT
D gene: TRBD1; J gene: TRBJ1-5; V gene: TRBV29-1; clone size: .; CDR3 protein: CSVAGTGGNQPQHF; CDR3 DNA: TGCAGCGTCGCCGGGACAGGGGGAAATCAGCCCCAGCATTTT
D gene: TRBD1; J gene: TRBJ1-6; V gene: TRBV2; clone size: once; CDR3 protein: CASSEGTGTTSNSPLHF; CDR3 DNA: TGTGCCAGCAGCGAAGGGACAGGGACTACCAGTAATTCACCCCTCCACTTT
D gene: TRBD1; J gene: TRBJ1-2; V gene: TRBV20-1; clone size: .; CDR3 protein: CSAPGTGLLPGYGYTF; CDR3 DNA: TGCAGTGCCCCCGGGACAGGACTCCTCCCGGGCTATGGCTACACCTTC
D gene: .; J gene: TRBJ1-1; V gene: TRBV7-2; clone size: .; CDR3 protein: CASQLGQEAFF; CDR3 DNA: TGTGCCAGCCAATTGGGGCAGGAAGCTTTCTTT
D gene: TRBD1; J gene: TRBJ2-5; V gene: TRBV19; clone size: .; CDR3 protein: CASSIGQGQETQYF; CDR3 DNA: TGTGCCAGTAGTATAGGACAGGGGCAAGAGACCCAGTACTTC
D gene: .; J gene: TRBJ2-7; V gene: TRBV29-1; clone size: .; CDR3 protein: CSVEAPGLTYEQYF; CDR3 DNA: TGCAGCGTTGAAGCCCCGGGACTGACCTACGAGCAGTACTTC
D gene: .; J gene: TRBJ1-1; V gene: TRBV27; clone size: .; CDR3 protein: CASSLRGIANTEAFF; CDR3 DNA: TGTGCCAGCAGTTTAAGGGGGATCGCGAACACTGAAGCTTTCTTT
D gene: TRBD2; J gene: TRBJ2-1; V gene: TRBV29-1; clone size: .; CDR3 protein: CSVEDRLAGFYNEQFF; CDR3 DNA: TGCAGCGTTGAAGATCGTCTAGCGGGCTTTTACAATGAGCAGTTCTTC
D gene: .; J gene: TRBJ1-2; V gene: TRBV29-1; clone size: .; CDR3 protein: CSVPLEGGMEYGYTF; CDR3 DNA: TGCAGCGTTCCCCTTGAGGGGGGAATGGAGTATGGCTACACCTTC
D gene: .; J gene: TRBJ2-5; V gene: TRBV5-1; clone size: .; CDR3 protein: CASRWVLSGGQTQYF; CDR3 DNA: TGCGCCAGCAGATGGGTACTCAGCGGAGGACAGACCCAGTACTTC
D gene: TRBD2; J gene: TRBJ2-7; V gene: TRBV20-1; clone size: .; CDR3 protein: CSAPQPRGGAYEQYF; CDR3 DNA: TGCAGTGCTCCGCAACCCCGCGGGGGGGCCTACGAGCAGTACTTC
D gene: .; J gene: TRBJ2-7; V gene: TRBV3-1; clone size: .; CDR3 protein: CASSQGGGTGRLYEQYF; CDR3 DNA: TGTGCCAGCAGCCAAGGTGGGGGAACCGGTCGACTCTACGAGCAGTACTTC
D gene: TRBD1; J gene: TRBJ2-7; V gene: TRBV19; clone size: .; CDR3 protein: CASSKPGTGGYEQYF; CDR3 DNA: TGTGCCAGTAGTAAACCCGGGACAGGGGGCTACGAGCAGTACTTC
D gene: .; J gene: TRBJ2-1; V gene: TRBV20-1; clone size: .; CDR3 protein: CSARYPPGASSYNEQFF; CDR3 DNA: TGCAGTGCTAGGTACCCCCCGGGGGCTAGCTCCTACAATGAGCAGTTCTTC
D gene: TRBD2; J gene: TRBJ2-5; V gene: TRBV29-1; clone size: once; CDR3 protein: CSVGLAGVQETQYF; CDR3 DNA: TGCAGCGTTGGGCTAGCGGGGGTACAAGAGACCCAGTACTTC
D gene: .; J gene: TRBJ2-7; V gene: TRBV20-1; clone size: .; CDR3 protein: CSARERVKKAYGEQYF; CDR3 DNA: TGCAGTGCTAGGGAGCGAGTGAAAAAAGCCTATGGCGAGCAGTACTTC
D gene: .; J gene: TRBJ1-1; V gene: TRBV3-1; clone size: .; CDR3 protein: CASSYEIALSSRAFF; CDR3 DNA: TGTGCCAGCAGCTATGAGATCGCACTATCCTCCCGAGCTTTCTTT
D gene: TRBD1; J gene: TRBJ1-2; V gene: TRBV6-2/TRBV6-3; clone size: .; CDR3 protein: CASSYIGTGNYGYTF; CDR3 DNA: TGTGCCAGCAGTTACATCGGGACAGGGAACTATGGCTACACCTTC
D gene: TRBD2; J gene: TRBJ2-3; V gene: TRBV29-1; clone size: .; CDR3 protein: CSVRASGGSETQYF; CDR3 DNA: TGCAGCGTTCGGGCTAGCGGGGGGTCGGAAACGCAGTATTTT
D gene: .; J gene: TRBJ1-6; V gene: TRBV30; clone size: .; CDR3 protein: CAWTRGAANSPLHF; CDR3 DNA: TGTGCCTGGACCCGGGGGGCGGCCAATTCACCCCTCCACTTT
D gene: .; J gene: TRBJ2-7; V gene: TRBV20-1; clone size: .; CDR3 protein: CSAKASDKPYEQYF; CDR3 DNA: TGCAGTGCAAAGGCGTCGGACAAGCCCTACGAGCAGTACTTC
D gene: .; J gene: TRBJ1-6; V gene: TRBV30; clone size: .; CDR3 protein: CAWGRTGSNSPLHF; CDR3 DNA: TGTGCCTGGGGACGAACGGGGTCTAATTCACCCCTCCACTTT
D gene: TRBD1; J gene: TRBJ2-7; V gene: TRBV6-1; clone size: .; CDR3 protein: CASSGDRAPQASYEQYF; CDR3 DNA: TGTGCCAGCAGCGGCGACAGGGCCCCGCAAGCCTCTTACGAGCAGTACTTC
D gene: TRBD2; J gene: TRBJ2-1; V gene: TRBV18; clone size: .; CDR3 protein: CASSPPGREGNEQFF; CDR3 DNA: TGTGCCAGCTCACCACCGGGGCGGGAGGGCAATGAGCAGTTCTTC
D gene: .; J gene: TRBJ2-3; V gene: TRBV12-3/TRBV12-4; clone size: .; CDR3 protein: CASSLNGGPDTQYF; CDR3 DNA: TGTGCCAGCAGTTTAAACGGGGGGCCCGATACGCAGTATTTT
D gene: .; J gene: TRBJ1-1; V gene: TRBV20-1; clone size: .; CDR3 protein: CSAHRVAEAFF; CDR3 DNA: TGCAGTGCTCACAGGGTCGCTGAAGCTTTCTTT
D gene: TRBD1; J gene: TRBJ2-1; V gene: TRBV29-1; clone size: .; CDR3 protein: CSVVRGTGLNEQFF; CDR3 DNA: TGCAGCGTTGTTCGGGGGACAGGGCTCAATGAGCAGTTCTTC
D gene: TRBD2; J gene: TRBJ2-5; V gene: TRBV27; clone size: .; CDR3 protein: CASSRGLGVETQYF; CDR3 DNA: TGTGCCAGCAGTCGTGGACTAGGGGTAGAGACCCAGTACTTC
D gene: TRBD1; J gene: TRBJ2-3; V gene: TRBV4-1; clone size: .; CDR3 protein: CASSQGTGGQDTQYF; CDR3 DNA: TGCGCCAGCAGCCAAGGGACAGGGGGTCAAGATACGCAGTATTTT
D gene: .; J gene: TRBJ1-5; V gene: TRBV3-1; clone size: .; CDR3 protein: CASSPAGQGPNQPQHF; CDR3 DNA: TGTGCCAGCAGCCCAGCCGGGCAGGGACCGAATCAGCCCCAGCATTTT
D gene: .; J gene: TRBJ2-5; V gene: TRBV4-3; clone size: .; CDR3 protein: CASSQNHGVRGEETQYF; CDR3 DNA: TGCGCCAGCAGCCAAAATCACGGGGTTAGGGGCGAAGAGACCCAGTACTTC
D gene: .; J gene: TRBJ2-7; V gene: TRBV20-1; clone size: .; CDR3 protein: CSARELSQGSYEQYF; CDR3 DNA: TGCAGTGCTAGAGAGCTCTCCCAGGGCTCCTACGAGCAGTACTTC
D gene: TRBD1; J gene: TRBJ1-4; V gene: TRBV7-9; clone size: .; CDR3 protein: CASSAWTGENEKLFF; CDR3 DNA: TGTGCCAGCAGCGCCTGGACAGGGGAGAATGAAAAACTGTTTTTT
D gene: TRBD1; J gene: TRBJ2-7; V gene: TRBV20-1; clone size: once; CDR3 protein: CSARPGTGYEQYF; CDR3 DNA: TGCAGTGCCCGTCCGGGGACAGGCTACGAGCAGTACTTC
D gene: TRBD1; J gene: TRBJ1-6; V gene: TRBV9; clone size: .; CDR3 protein: CASSAWDSDNSPLHF; CDR3 DNA: TGTGCCAGCAGCGCTTGGGACAGCGATAATTCACCCCTCCACTTT
D gene: .; J gene: TRBJ1-1; V gene: TRBV30; clone size: .; CDR3 protein: CAWSNQVLGTEAFF; CDR3 DNA: TGTGCCTGGAGTAATCAAGTACTAGGGACTGAAGCTTTCTTT